One TCR beta chain is described in this entry. The record originates from a study of identical twins. TCRdb itself ran the 5' RACE reads through MiXCR, one entry per CDR3 protein. This table has about 720,000 distinct CDR3 sequences, about 20% appearing once. This sample was also put to use in a study of T cells expressing NK-cell markers. As that report states: For four donors, these clonotypes were likewise the leading ones in the CD3+CD56-NKG2C+ fraction. There remained a lack of clarity about HCMV specificity of expanded NKG2C+ T cell clones.

The receptor was derived from a woman between 18 and 29 years old in good health. The sequenced material came from PBMCs.

As DNA, the CDR3 is TGTGCCAGCAGTTTAAGCAGGGCCCCTGGAAACACCATATATTTT. This gives the protein CASSLSRAPGNTIYF. The V and J genes are TRBV27 and TRBJ1-3; weak D call: TRBD1 (5 bases). Germline CDR1 MNHEY, CDR2 SMNVEV (reference sequence). The CDR3 is made up of 15 amino acids. V lost 2 bases, J lost 2 bases, and 10 bases lay in between.